Only a few counts were recorded for the clone carrying this T cell receptor beta chain. Its antigen remains unidentified. The record originates from a study of blood T cells in healthy people across ages. Overall study findings and caveats: Lack of knowledge of donor CMV status possibly confounded expanded clonotype changes. Fewer expanded clones and more diversity marked long-lived versus aged donors.

The trim removed 8 bases at V and 6 bases at J, leaving 9 bases unmatched. This CDR3 contains 13 residues. Per the germline V gene, CDR1 is SGHAT and CDR2 is FQNNGV. Total RNA, at least 5.5 micrograms per sample, came from PBMCs. A second PCR of 7 to 11 cycles used a sample-barcoded 5' primer and a J-beta primer mix. Unique molecular identifiers of 12 random nucleotides labeled each cDNA. TCRdb fed the 5' RACE reads into MiXCR, producing one record per CDR3 protein. This sample has 800,000 or so distinct CDR3 sequences, with about 25% found just once. Another study also made use of these data, one on T cells of mothers and their children.

The origin of this receptor is a boy aged 5-17 years in good health. Sequenced material: blood. V and J are TRBV11-2 and TRBJ2-7; 8 bases map to TRBD2. This chain's CDR3 is CASRLAFSPEQYF. The CDR3 DNA is TGTGCCAGCCGACTAGCGTTTAGTCCCGAGCAGTACTTC.